This is a list of T cell receptor beta chains from one sample in a study of blood T cell repertoires in COVID-19. Data came from immunoSEQ multiplex PCR; TCRdb stores just in-frame clones and leaves some out. The sample holds over 350,000 clones; approximately 90% are singletons and the top ten take around 0.86%. The sample taken for sequencing was PBMCs or T cells enriched from blood (not recorded which). Every receptor here comes from a middle-aged woman who had been exposed to COVID-19. CDR3s include the opening cysteine and the closing phenylalanine or tryptophan. The D gene is left open where the match is weak. Size values are once, few and many counts, or a class for expanded clones, and some rows have none.

>TRBV7-7|NA|TRBJ1-1|NA
TGTGCTAGCAGCTGGCAGATTAACACTGAAGCTTTCTTT
CASSWQINTEAFF
>TRBV28|NA|TRBJ1-1|NA
TGTGCCAGCAGTTTATCTACAGGGAGGGCGACTTTCTTT
CASSLSTGRATFF
>TRBV5-4|TRBD1|TRBJ1-2|NA
TGTGCCAGCACCCTCACAGGGGGCTATGGCTACACCTTC
CASTLTGGYGYTF
>TRBV15|TRBD1|TRBJ1-5|NA
TGTGCCACCAGCAGAGATGGACAGGGTCGGCATCAGCCCCAGCATTTT
CATSRDGQGRHQPQHF
>TRBV7-2|TRBD2|TRBJ2-7|NA
TGTGCCAGCAGCCTCTTGGGGGGACTAGCGACAAACTACGAGCAGTACTTC
CASSLLGGLATNYEQYF
>TRBV5-6|NA|TRBJ2-7|NA
TGTGCCAGCAGCCTTCCGCGGAAGGGGTCCGACGAGCAGTACTTC
CASSLPRKGSDEQYF
>TRBV10-3|NA|TRBJ1-1|NA
TGTGCCATCAGGGGAGAGACTGAAGCTTTCTTT
CAIRGETEAFF
>TRBV9|TRBD1|TRBJ1-4|NA
TGTGCCAGCAGCGTGACAGGGGGCCCTGAAAAACTGTTTTTT
CASSVTGGPEKLFF
>TRBV14|NA|TRBJ1-1|NA
TGTGCCAGCAGCCAACTGTCGACCCAAGAGGGAGCTTTCTTT
CASSQLSTQEGAFF
>TRBV19|NA|TRBJ1-2|NA
TGTGCCAGTAGTATAGAGGCCCGAACAGGGTATGGCTACACCTTC
CASSIEARTGYGYTF
>TRBV29-1|NA|TRBJ1-1|NA
TGCAGCATTTCCCAGGGAATGAACACTGAAGCTTTCTTT
CSISQGMNTEAFF
>TRBV12-3/TRBV12-4|NA|TRBJ1-2|NA
TGTGCCAGCAGTTTATCCGAGGCTGTTGGCTACACCTTC
CASSLSEAVGYTF
>TRBV2|NA|TRBJ1-2|NA
TGTGCCAGCAGATTGGGAGGCGGGGGTCGCAACTATGGCTACACCTTC
CASRLGGGGRNYGYTF
>TRBV11-2|TRBD1|TRBJ2-2|NA
TGTGCCAGCAGCTTACGGACAGGGGGCATGATTAGCACCGGGGAGCTGTTTTTT
CASSLRTGGMISTGELFF
>TRBV9|TRBD1|TRBJ2-1|NA
TGTGCCAGCAGCGTCGGATCGGACAGGGCTTACAATGAGCAGTTCTTC
CASSVGSDRAYNEQFF
>TRBV24-1|TRBD1|TRBJ1-2|NA
TGTGCCACCAGTGACCCCGGGACAGGGGCCTATGGCTACACCTTC
CATSDPGTGAYGYTF
>TRBV12-5|TRBD1|TRBJ1-5|NA
TGTGCTAGTGGTGACCAGGGGGTTGTGGGTCAGCCCCAGCATTTT
CASGDQGVVGQPQHF
>TRBV6-2/TRBV6-3|TRBD1|TRBJ1-2|NA
TGTGCCAGCAGCCCTAGACAGGGGGCGCGCAACTATGGCTACACCTTC
CASSPRQGARNYGYTF
>TRBV19|TRBD1|TRBJ1-5|NA
TGTGCCAGTAATCTCGGGACAGGGAATCAGCCCCAGCATTTT
CASNLGTGNQPQHF
>TRBV5-5|NA|TRBJ2-3|NA
TGTGCCAGCAGCCTCAGGCCCCCCACAGATACGCAGTATTTT
CASSLRPPTDTQYF
>TRBV6-5|NA|TRBJ1-5|NA
TGTGCCAGCAGCGAGCGCGGATTCGGCAATCAGCCCCAGCATTTT
CASSERGFGNQPQHF
>TRBV5-6|NA|TRBJ1-6|few
TGTGCCAGCAGCCCCCTTCGCCACTATTCACCCCTCCACTTT
CASSPLRHYSPLHF
>TRBV30|NA|TRBJ2-1|NA
TGTGCCTGGAGCCCCACAGGGTTGGTCAATGAGCAGTTCTTC
CAWSPTGLVNEQFF
>TRBV5-1|TRBD1|TRBJ2-7|few
TGCGCCAGCAGCCAGAGTCCCGGGACAGGAACCCCACCCTACGAGCAGTACTTC
CASSQSPGTGTPPYEQYF
>TRBV27|NA|TRBJ1-1|NA
TGTGCCAGCAGGTTCGCAGGGATGAACACTGAAGCTTTCTTT
CASRFAGMNTEAFF
>TRBV3-1/TRBV3-2|TRBD1|TRBJ1-1|NA
TGTGCCAGCAGCCAAGATCAGAGGGGGCCTGAAGCTTTCTTT
CASSQDQRGPEAFF
>TRBV20-1|NA|TRBJ1-3|few
TGCAGTGCTAGTACGGGTAGTGGAAACACCATATATTTT
CSASTGSGNTIYF
>TRBV30|TRBD1|TRBJ1-2|NA
TGTGCCTTGGATACGGGGACAGATGGCTACACCTTC
CALDTGTDGYTF
>TRBV4-1|TRBD1|TRBJ2-7|few
TGCGCCAGCAGCCAGAACAGGGGCTCCTACGAGCAGTACTTC
CASSQNRGSYEQYF
>TRBV5-6|TRBD2|TRBJ2-3|NA
TGTGCCAGCAGCTTGAGGACTAGCGGGGGGGCTTCGCAGTATTTT
CASSLRTSGGASQYF
>TRBV9|TRBD1|TRBJ1-4|NA
TGTGCCAGCGCTCAGGGGGCCACGGTGGGTGAAAAACTGTTTTTT
CASAQGATVGEKLFF
>TRBV30|NA|TRBJ2-1|NA
TGTGCCTGGAGCCCAAGAGACAATGAGCAGTTCTTC
CAWSPRDNEQFF
>TRBV2|TRBD1|TRBJ2-7|once
TGTGCCAGCAATCGGGACAGGGGATCTTACGAGCAGTACTTC
CASNRDRGSYEQYF
>TRBV5-5|NA|TRBJ1-5|NA
TGTGCCAGCAGCTTGGCCGGGGGTGGTCAGCCCCAGCATTTT
CASSLAGGGQPQHF
>TRBV12-3/TRBV12-4|TRBD2|TRBJ2-7|NA
TGTGCCAGCAGCCCGAGGGAGGGCGACGAGCAGTACTTC
CASSPREGDEQYF
>TRBV6-4|TRBD1|TRBJ2-1|NA
TGTGCCAGCAGTGACCGGTCGACAGGGTACCATGAGCAGTTCTTC
CASSDRSTGYHEQFF
>TRBV3-1/TRBV3-2|TRBD2|TRBJ2-1|NA
TGTGCCAGCAGCAGAACTAGCGCGGGGAATGAGCAGTTCTTC
CASSRTSAGNEQFF
>TRBV4-3|TRBD1|TRBJ1-6|NA
TGCGCCAGCAGCAACGACAGGGGGGGTTCACCCCTCCACTTT
CASSNDRGGSPLHF
>TRBV5-4|NA|TRBJ2-3|once
TGTGCCAGCAGCTTGGGGTTAGCGGGCACAGATACGCAGTATTTT
CASSLGLAGTDTQYF
>TRBV5-5|NA|TRBJ2-1|NA
TGTGCCAGCATAAACCAGGGTTCCTACAATGAGCAGTTCTTC
CASINQGSYNEQFF
>TRBV30|NA|TRBJ1-4|NA
TGTGCCTGGTCCGGTGGTGAGGGCAAACCCCGCGTTAATGAAAAACTGTTTTTT
CAWSGGEGKPRVNEKLFF
>TRBV4-2|TRBD1|TRBJ1-2|NA
TGTGCCAGCAGCCAAGACGAGGGGGCTAGCTATGGCTACACCTTC
CASSQDEGASYGYTF
>TRBV7-8|NA|TRBJ2-7|NA
TGTGCCAGCAGCCTATCATTCGCGGGCTCCCTGACATTTCCCTACGAGCAGTACTTC
CASSLSFAGSLTFPYEQYF
>TRBV30|TRBD1|TRBJ1-2|NA
TGTGCCTGGAACGCCGGGACAGGGGTTTACTACACCTTC
CAWNAGTGVYYTF
>TRBV27|NA|TRBJ2-1|NA
TGTGCCAGCAGCCCCGGGGGTTCCAATGAGCAGTTCTTC
CASSPGGSNEQFF
>TRBV20-1|NA|TRBJ1-1|NA
TGCAGTGCTGGGGGCCACACTGAAGCTTTCTTT
CSAGGHTEAFF
>TRBV10-3|NA|TRBJ1-2|few
TGTGCCATCAGTGAGCCCCTGCAGTATGGCTACACCTTC
CAISEPLQYGYTF
>TRBV15|NA|TRBJ1-4|once
TGTGCCACCAGCAGACAGGGGAGTAATGAAAAACTGTTTTTT
CATSRQGSNEKLFF
>TRBV6-5|TRBD2|TRBJ2-5|NA
TGTGCCAGCAGTATCTTAGCGGGGGGACAGACCCAGTACTTC
CASSILAGGQTQYF
>TRBV5-6|NA|TRBJ1-5|NA
TGTGCCAGCACCCTCCTGGCCACGGGTCAGCCCCAGCATTTT
CASTLLATGQPQHF
>TRBV11-2|TRBD1|TRBJ1-1|NA
TGTGCCAGCAGCTTCCTGACGGGACAGGGGTACACTGAAGCTTTCTTT
CASSFLTGQGYTEAFF
>TRBV7-8|TRBD1|TRBJ1-5|once
TGTGCCAGCAGCTTGGGGACAGGCAATCAGCCCCAGCATTTT
CASSLGTGNQPQHF
>TRBV18|NA|TRBJ1-1|NA
TGTGCCAGCTCACCAATGGAATCAGGGAGGCGCACTGAAGCTTTCTTT
CASSPMESGRRTEAFF
>TRBV6-4|TRBD1|TRBJ1-6|few
TGTGCCAGCAGTGAGGAGGGGGCTATTAATTCACCCCTCCACTTT
CASSEEGAINSPLHF
>TRBV5-1|TRBD1|TRBJ1-6|NA
TGCGCCAGCAGCCCGAGACAGGGGGATTCCTATAATTCACCCCTCCACTTT
CASSPRQGDSYNSPLHF
>TRBV5-1|TRBD1|TRBJ2-5|NA
TGCGCCAGCAGCTTGAACTCGGGACAGGGAAGAGAGACCCAGTACTTC
CASSLNSGQGRETQYF
>TRBV7-2|NA|TRBJ2-1|NA
TGTGCCAGCAGCTCCTTTTCGGGGAGCTCCTACAATGAGCAGTTCTTC
CASSSFSGSSYNEQFF
>TRBV2|TRBD2|TRBJ2-1|NA
TGTGCCAGCAGTTTGACTAGCGGGAGGGCTGGGGAGCAGTTCTTC
CASSLTSGRAGEQFF
>TRBV5-3|NA|TRBJ1-5|once
TGTGCCAGAAGCTCGGACAGATACAATCAGCCCCAGCATTTT
CARSSDRYNQPQHF